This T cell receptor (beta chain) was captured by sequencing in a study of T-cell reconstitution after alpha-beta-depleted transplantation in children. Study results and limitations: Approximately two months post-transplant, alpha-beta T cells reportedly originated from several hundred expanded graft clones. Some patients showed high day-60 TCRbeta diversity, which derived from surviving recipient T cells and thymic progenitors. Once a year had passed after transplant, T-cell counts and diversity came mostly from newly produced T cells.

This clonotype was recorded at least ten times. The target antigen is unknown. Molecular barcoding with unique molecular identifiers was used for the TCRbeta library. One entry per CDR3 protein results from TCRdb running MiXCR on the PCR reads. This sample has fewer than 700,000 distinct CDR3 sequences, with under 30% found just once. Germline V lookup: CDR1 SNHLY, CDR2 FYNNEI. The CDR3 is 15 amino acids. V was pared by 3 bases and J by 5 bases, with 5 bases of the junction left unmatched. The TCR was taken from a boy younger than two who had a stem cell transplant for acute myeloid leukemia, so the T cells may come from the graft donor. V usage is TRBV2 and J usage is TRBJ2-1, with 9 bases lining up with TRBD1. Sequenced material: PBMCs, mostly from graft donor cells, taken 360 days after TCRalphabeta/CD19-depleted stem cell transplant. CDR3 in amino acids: CASSDGTGSHNEQFF. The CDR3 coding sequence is TGTGCCAGCAGTGACGGGACAGGGTCCCACAATGAGCAGTTCTTC.